These T cell receptor beta chains were read from a single sample in a study of CD8 T cells in ankylosing spondylitis. TCRdb reprocessed the 5' RACE reads with MiXCR, giving one entry per CDR3 protein. The repertoire has under 250,000 distinct CDR3 sequences, 6% to 8% of them found once; the top ten carry 14%. The sequencing input was blood, either unsorted or a sorted T cell fraction (not recorded which). These receptors came from a male donor with ankylosing spondylitis. Each CDR3 is given with its conserved first and last residue. Each record gives: J gene, clone size, CDR3 length, D gene, V gene, CDR3 DNA, CDR3 protein. The D gene is left open where the match is weak. Clone size is not always given. Where it is, it says once, few, many or a class for expanded clones.

J: TRBJ2-1; size: many; length: 16; D: TRBD2; V: TRBV20-1; DNA: TGCAGTGCTAGAGCACGACTAAGCGGGGCCTACAATGAGCAGTTCTTC; CDR3: CSARARLSGAYNEQFF
J: TRBJ1-2; size: once; length: 14; D: .; V: TRBV7-9; DNA: TGTGCCAGCTCGGAGGCGTTGGAGCGCTATGGCTACACCTTC; CDR3: CASSEALERYGYTF
J: TRBJ2-3; size: few; length: 15; D: .; V: TRBV4-2; DNA: TGTGCCAGCAGCCAAACCGGGATATCCACAGATACGCAGTATTTT; CDR3: CASSQTGISTDTQYF
J: TRBJ1-1; size: many; length: 13; D: .; V: TRBV12-3/TRBV12-4; DNA: TGTGCCAGCAGTTTTACGGTCGGCAGGGAAGCTTTCTTT; CDR3: CASSFTVGREAFF
J: TRBJ2-1; size: few; length: 17; D: TRBD1; V: TRBV27; DNA: TGTGCCAGCAGTCTTACCGACAGGGCAAACTCCTACAATGAGCAGTTCTTC; CDR3: CASSLTDRANSYNEQFF
J: TRBJ2-7; size: many; length: 15; D: .; V: TRBV4-3; DNA: TGCGCCAGCAGCCAAGACCGGGACAATTCCTACGAGCAGTACTTC; CDR3: CASSQDRDNSYEQYF
J: TRBJ2-7; size: many; length: 13; D: TRBD1; V: TRBV7-9; DNA: TGTGCCAGCAGCCCGAGGGACAGCGGCGAGCAGTACTTC; CDR3: CASSPRDSGEQYF
J: TRBJ2-3; size: many; length: 15; D: .; V: TRBV29-1; DNA: TGCAGCGTTGAAGGCGACTCCGCTAGCACAGATACGCAGTATTTT; CDR3: CSVEGDSASTDTQYF
J: TRBJ2-3; size: many; length: 13; D: TRBD1; V: TRBV7-9; DNA: TGTGCCAGCACCAGGGGGCGAACAGATACGCAGTATTTT; CDR3: CASTRGRTDTQYF
J: TRBJ2-2; size: .; length: 16; D: TRBD2; V: TRBV28; DNA: TGTGCCAGCAGTCGCCCCAGCGGGAGTATTACCGGGGAGCTGTTTTTT; CDR3: CASSRPSGSITGELFF
J: TRBJ1-1; size: many; length: 18; D: .; V: TRBV11-2; DNA: TGTGCCAGCAGCGTGACCTTGGGACTACCTGTTAAGGACACTGAAGCTTTCTTT; CDR3: CASSVTLGLPVKDTEAFF
J: TRBJ2-1; size: many; length: 15; D: .; V: TRBV5-1; DNA: TGCGCCAGCACTCGAAGGGGGAGCTCCTACAATGAGCAGTTCTTC; CDR3: CASTRRGSSYNEQFF
J: TRBJ2-7; size: many; length: 15; D: .; V: TRBV7-9; DNA: TGTGCCAGCAGCTTTGCAGGGAGGCCCCTCTACGAGCAGTACTTC; CDR3: CASSFAGRPLYEQYF
J: TRBJ1-6; size: few; length: 18; D: .; V: TRBV23-1; DNA: TGCGCCAGCAGTCAAGTCGTTCTCAGAGTCTCCTATAATTCACCCCTCCACTTT; CDR3: CASSQVVLRVSYNSPLHF
J: TRBJ1-1; size: many; length: 15; D: .; V: TRBV5-1; DNA: TGCGCCAGCAGCCCGACGCGCAGGAGGTACACTGAAGCTTTCTTT; CDR3: CASSPTRRRYTEAFF
J: TRBJ1-1; size: many; length: 13; D: TRBD1; V: TRBV7-9; DNA: TGTGCCAGCAGCCCCCCAGGGGGGACTGAAGCTTTCTTT; CDR3: CASSPPGGTEAFF
J: TRBJ2-6; size: many; length: 13; D: .; V: TRBV12-3/TRBV12-4; DNA: TGTGCCAGCAGTTTTGGTGGGGCCAACGTCCTGACTTTC; CDR3: CASSFGGANVLTF
J: TRBJ2-7; size: .; length: 16; D: .; V: TRBV4-1; DNA: TGCGCCAGCAGCCAAGACGGCAGGGACTTGTACTACGAGCAGTACTTC; CDR3: CASSQDGRDLYYEQYF
J: TRBJ2-5; size: once; length: 14; D: .; V: TRBV5-1; DNA: TGCGCCAGCAGCTGGACGGAGTACCAAGAGACCCAGTACTTC; CDR3: CASSWTEYQETQYF
J: TRBJ2-7; size: .; length: 16; D: TRBD2; V: TRBV6-5; DNA: TGTGCCAGCAGTTACTCGACCGGGGAGGGTTTCTACGAGCAGTACTTC; CDR3: CASSYSTGEGFYEQYF
J: TRBJ2-7; size: many; length: 14; D: TRBD1; V: TRBV20-1; DNA: TGCAGTGCTAGTGCACAGGGGGCTTCCTACGAGCAGTACTTC; CDR3: CSASAQGASYEQYF
J: TRBJ1-2; size: many; length: 14; D: .; V: TRBV20-1; DNA: TGCAGTGCTAGAGAGAGGGATTTCCTCTATGGCTACACCTTC; CDR3: CSARERDFLYGYTF
J: TRBJ2-1; size: many; length: 16; D: .; V: TRBV28; DNA: TGTGCCAGCAGGTATCTCCGGGACACCCGACGCAATGAGCAGTTCTTC; CDR3: CASRYLRDTRRNEQFF
J: TRBJ2-7; size: many; length: 16; D: TRBD1; V: TRBV5-1; DNA: TGCGCCAGCAGCTGGGGACCGGGACAGGGGTCCTACGAGCAGTACTTC; CDR3: CASSWGPGQGSYEQYF
J: TRBJ2-7; size: many; length: 12; D: .; V: TRBV27; DNA: TGTGCCAGCCGAGGGGCCACCTACGAGCAGTACTTC; CDR3: CASRGATYEQYF
J: TRBJ1-2; size: few; length: 15; D: .; V: TRBV7-2; DNA: TGTGCCAGCAGCTCACGACAGCAACTCCGGTATGGCTACACCTTC; CDR3: CASSSRQQLRYGYTF
J: TRBJ1-5; size: many; length: 16; D: TRBD1; V: TRBV5-6; DNA: TGTGCCAGCAGCTTGGGGACAGGGACGTACAATCAGCCCCAGCATTTT; CDR3: CASSLGTGTYNQPQHF
J: TRBJ2-1; size: few; length: 11; D: .; V: TRBV12-3/TRBV12-4; DNA: TGTGCCAGCTGTACTAGGAATGAGCAGTTCTTC; CDR3: CASCTRNEQFF
J: TRBJ1-5; size: many; length: 15; D: .; V: TRBV28; DNA: TGTGCCAGCAGTTTACTAGCACTTAGCAATCAGCCCCAGCATTTT; CDR3: CASSLLALSNQPQHF
J: TRBJ2-1; size: .; length: 16; D: .; V: TRBV11-2; DNA: TGTGCCAGCAGCTTTCGAGAAAGCGGCTCCTACAATGAGCAGTTCTTC; CDR3: CASSFRESGSYNEQFF
J: TRBJ1-1; size: many; length: 15; D: TRBD1; V: TRBV7-9; DNA: TGTGCCAGCAGTCTTCTCAGGGGGCAGTGGATCGGAGCTTTCTTT; CDR3: CASSLLRGQWIGAFF
J: TRBJ2-1; size: many; length: 14; D: TRBD2; V: TRBV13; DNA: TGTGCCAGCGGCGGGAGCGGGAAATACAATGAGCAGTTCTTC; CDR3: CASGGSGKYNEQFF
J: TRBJ2-5; size: many; length: 15; D: TRBD2; V: TRBV4-2; DNA: TGTGCCAGCAGCCAAAATCCGGGACTAGAAGAGACCCAGTACTTC; CDR3: CASSQNPGLEETQYF
J: TRBJ2-7; size: few; length: 13; D: .; V: TRBV10-3; DNA: TGTGCCATCAGAGCGACTGGTTCCTACGAGCAGTACTTC; CDR3: CAIRATGSYEQYF
J: TRBJ1-2; size: many; length: 16; D: .; V: TRBV4-3; DNA: TGCGCCAGCAGCCAAGATGCGCGACTTCTCAACTATGGCTACACCTTC; CDR3: CASSQDARLLNYGYTF
J: TRBJ2-3; size: many; length: 16; D: .; V: TRBV27; DNA: TGTGCCAGCAGTCCCAACAGGGGTTCGGGGGTAGATACGCAGTATTTT; CDR3: CASSPNRGSGVDTQYF
J: TRBJ1-3; size: many; length: 16; D: TRBD1; V: TRBV9; DNA: TGTGCCAGCAGCGTAGGAGGGACAGGGGCTGGAAACACCATATATTTT; CDR3: CASSVGGTGAGNTIYF
J: TRBJ1-1; size: many; length: 12; D: .; V: TRBV6-6; DNA: TGTGCCAGCAGAAAGGGTGGAACTGAAGCTTTCTTT; CDR3: CASRKGGTEAFF
J: TRBJ2-1; size: many; length: 15; D: TRBD1; V: TRBV20-1; DNA: TGCAGTGCTTATACACAGGGGGTTCGGGACAATGAGCAGTTCTTC; CDR3: CSAYTQGVRDNEQFF
J: TRBJ2-7; size: few; length: 12; D: .; V: TRBV19; DNA: TGTGCCAGTAGGCCCGATAGCGGCGAGCAGTACTTC; CDR3: CASRPDSGEQYF
J: TRBJ2-7; size: many; length: 14; D: TRBD1; V: TRBV28; DNA: TGTGCCAGCAGTGTGACAGGGGGGTCCTACGAGCAGTACTTC; CDR3: CASSVTGGSYEQYF
J: TRBJ1-2; size: .; length: 13; D: .; V: TRBV5-5; DNA: TGTGCCAGCAGCTTGGGACAGTTCTATGGCTACACCTTC; CDR3: CASSLGQFYGYTF
J: TRBJ2-7; size: many; length: 14; D: .; V: TRBV7-9; DNA: TGTGCCAGCAGCCCCGCAGGGCCCCCCTACGAGCAGTACTTC; CDR3: CASSPAGPPYEQYF
J: TRBJ2-1; size: many; length: 17; D: TRBD2; V: TRBV15; DNA: TGTGCCACCAGCAGAGATGAACGGGAGGGCCCTTACAATGAGCAGTTCTTC; CDR3: CATSRDEREGPYNEQFF
J: TRBJ2-5; size: many; length: 14; D: TRBD1; V: TRBV7-9; DNA: TGTGCCAGCAGCTCAAGACAGGGCCAAGAGACCCAGTACTTC; CDR3: CASSSRQGQETQYF
J: TRBJ2-1; size: many; length: 14; D: .; V: TRBV7-8; DNA: TGTGCCAGCAGCTTAGTCGTGGTAGGGGACGAGCAGTTCTTC; CDR3: CASSLVVVGDEQFF
J: TRBJ1-6; size: many; length: 15; D: .; V: TRBV20-1; DNA: TGCAGTGCTAGTGTGGGAACTGAAGTGGATTCACCCCTCCACTTT; CDR3: CSASVGTEVDSPLHF
J: TRBJ2-7; size: many; length: 13; D: .; V: TRBV11-2; DNA: TGTGCCAGCAGCGACTCGGGTAGGGGCGAGCAGTACTTC; CDR3: CASSDSGRGEQYF
J: TRBJ2-3; size: many; length: 17; D: .; V: TRBV14; DNA: TGTGCCAGCAGCCAACGACAGGCCTCCACCTTCACAGATACGCAGTATTTT; CDR3: CASSQRQASTFTDTQYF
J: TRBJ2-7; size: many; length: 15; D: TRBD1; V: TRBV29-1; DNA: TGCAGCGTCGCGGACTGGACAGGGGTTCTGTACGAGCAGTACTTC; CDR3: CSVADWTGVLYEQYF